This is a list of T cell receptor beta chains from one sample in a study of control samples from healthy donors and cancer patients. Clones were read by immunoSEQ multiplex PCR, and TCRdb kept only the in-frame ones, dropping some. Counted here are tens of thousands of clones, about 94% occurring once; the ten biggest clones make up around 2.8%. Sequencing was done on a sample of blood. The origin of the receptors is a woman aged 30 to 39 in good health. Both conserved end residues are part of each CDR3. The D gene is left open where the match is weak. Not every row has a clone size; where given, it reads once, few, many or a size class.

CDR3aa: CASSVASGTAEKLFF; CDR3nt: TGTGCCAGCAGCGTGGCTTCCGGGACGGCTGAAAAACTGTTTTTT; d_gene: -; len: 15; v_gene: TRBV9; abundance: -; j_gene: TRBJ1-4
CDR3aa: CASSESPSGVPDTQYF; CDR3nt: TGTGCCAGCAGTGAATCCCCTAGCGGGGTACCAGATACGCAGTATTTT; d_gene: TRBD2; len: 16; v_gene: TRBV25-1; abundance: -; j_gene: TRBJ2-3
CDR3aa: CASTPGDRLNYGYTF; CDR3nt: TGTGCCAGCACTCCCGGGGACAGGCTGAACTATGGCTACACCTTC; d_gene: TRBD1; len: 15; v_gene: TRBV2; abundance: -; j_gene: TRBJ1-2
CDR3aa: CASSDPLLRTGTGYTF; CDR3nt: TGTGCCAGCAGTGATCCCCTATTAAGGACAGGGACTGGCTACACCTTC; d_gene: TRBD1; len: 16; v_gene: TRBV6-1; abundance: -; j_gene: TRBJ1-2
CDR3aa: CAISESRDNTEAFF; CDR3nt: TGTGCCATCAGTGAGTCAAGAGACAACACTGAAGCTTTCTTT; d_gene: -; len: 14; v_gene: TRBV10-3; abundance: -; j_gene: TRBJ1-1
CDR3aa: CASSLLGGDGYTF; CDR3nt: TGTGCCAGCAGCTTACTAGGGGGCGATGGCTACACCTTC; d_gene: TRBD1; len: 13; v_gene: TRBV7-8; abundance: -; j_gene: TRBJ1-2
CDR3aa: CASSHGGGANTGELFF; CDR3nt: TGTGCCAGCAGCCATGGTGGGGGCGCGAACACCGGGGAGCTGTTTTTT; d_gene: -; len: 16; v_gene: TRBV3-1/TRBV3-2; abundance: -; j_gene: TRBJ2-2
CDR3aa: CASSWGAQETQYF; CDR3nt: TGTGCCAGCAGCTGGGGGGCCCAAGAGACCCAGTACTTC; d_gene: -; len: 13; v_gene: TRBV11-1; abundance: -; j_gene: TRBJ2-5
CDR3aa: CASSPGTGAYNEQFF; CDR3nt: TGTGCCAGCAGCCCAGGGACAGGGGCCTACAATGAGCAGTTCTTC; d_gene: TRBD1; len: 15; v_gene: TRBV7-9; abundance: -; j_gene: TRBJ2-1
CDR3aa: CASSLSGGSNQPQHF; CDR3nt: TGTGCCAGCAGTCTTTCAGGGGGAAGTAATCAGCCCCAGCATTTT; d_gene: TRBD1; len: 15; v_gene: TRBV6-5; abundance: -; j_gene: TRBJ1-5
CDR3aa: CASSIPVPGEGYTF; CDR3nt: TGCGCCAGCAGCATTCCGGTCCCAGGGGAAGGCTACACCTTC; d_gene: -; len: 14; v_gene: TRBV5-1; abundance: -; j_gene: TRBJ1-2
CDR3aa: CASSLGTGVGYSNQPQHF; CDR3nt: TGTGCCAGCAGCTTAGGGACAGGGGTGGGCTATAGCAATCAGCCCCAGCATTTT; d_gene: TRBD1; len: 18; v_gene: TRBV7-2; abundance: -; j_gene: TRBJ1-5
CDR3aa: CASRPGPSSVQPQHF; CDR3nt: TGTGCCAGCAGACCGGGCCCCTCTTCGGTTCAGCCCCAGCATTTT; d_gene: -; len: 15; v_gene: TRBV6-5; abundance: -; j_gene: TRBJ1-5
CDR3aa: CARRLKGGGSPNEELFF; CDR3nt: TGTGCAAGGCGCTTAAAGGGGGGGGGTTCCCCCAATGAGGAGCTGTTTTTT; d_gene: -; len: 17; v_gene: TRBV12-2; abundance: -; j_gene: TRBJ2-2
CDR3aa: CASSEEQGVTEAFF; CDR3nt: TGTGCCAGCAGTGAAGAACAGGGGGTCACTGAAGCTTTCTTT; d_gene: TRBD1; len: 14; v_gene: TRBV2; abundance: -; j_gene: TRBJ1-1
CDR3aa: CASSRTGFEQYF; CDR3nt: TGTGCCAGCAGCCGGACAGGGTTCGAGCAGTACTTC; d_gene: TRBD1; len: 12; v_gene: TRBV2; abundance: -; j_gene: TRBJ2-7
CDR3aa: CASSLDAGIGGYTF; CDR3nt: TGTGCCAGCAGCTTGGATGCCGGGATTGGGGGCTACACCTTC; d_gene: -; len: 14; v_gene: TRBV5-8; abundance: few; j_gene: TRBJ1-2
CDR3aa: CASSLGQLQETQYF; CDR3nt: TGCGCCAGCAGTCTCGGACAATTGCAAGAGACCCAGTACTTC; d_gene: -; len: 14; v_gene: TRBV5-1; abundance: -; j_gene: TRBJ2-5
CDR3aa: CASSLTTGGGNQPQHF; CDR3nt: TGTGCCAGCAGCTTGACGACAGGCGGAGGGAATCAGCCCCAGCATTTT; d_gene: -; len: 16; v_gene: TRBV5-4; abundance: -; j_gene: TRBJ1-5
CDR3aa: CASSLAGNTEAFF; CDR3nt: TGCGCCAGCAGCTTAGCAGGAAACACTGAAGCTTTCTTT; d_gene: -; len: 13; v_gene: TRBV5-1; abundance: -; j_gene: TRBJ1-1
CDR3aa: CASSFSEKAQPQHF; CDR3nt: TGTGCCAGCAGTTTTTCGGAAAAAGCGCAGCCCCAGCATTTT; d_gene: -; len: 14; v_gene: TRBV28; abundance: -; j_gene: TRBJ1-5
CDR3aa: CASSLGAGQYNEQFF; CDR3nt: TGTGCCAGCAGCTTAGGGGCGGGTCAGTACAATGAGCAGTTCTTC; d_gene: -; len: 15; v_gene: TRBV5-4; abundance: once; j_gene: TRBJ2-1
CDR3aa: CSVTGDRETQYF; CDR3nt: TGCAGCGTTACGGGGGACAGAGAGACCCAGTACTTC; d_gene: -; len: 12; v_gene: TRBV29-1; abundance: -; j_gene: TRBJ2-5
CDR3aa: CASSRRGQGGWGTEAFF; CDR3nt: TGTGCCAGCAGTAGGAGGGGACAGGGTGGATGGGGCACTGAAGCTTTCTTT; d_gene: TRBD1; len: 17; v_gene: TRBV28; abundance: -; j_gene: TRBJ1-1
CDR3aa: CASSRTRQGNSPLHF; CDR3nt: TGTGCCAGCAGCCGCACCCGACAGGGTAATTCACCCCTCCACTTT; d_gene: TRBD1; len: 15; v_gene: TRBV3-1/TRBV3-2; abundance: few; j_gene: TRBJ1-6
CDR3aa: CASRLASEETQYF; CDR3nt: TGTGCCAGCAGGCTAGCTTCGGAAGAGACCCAGTACTTC; d_gene: -; len: 13; v_gene: TRBV11-2; abundance: -; j_gene: TRBJ2-5